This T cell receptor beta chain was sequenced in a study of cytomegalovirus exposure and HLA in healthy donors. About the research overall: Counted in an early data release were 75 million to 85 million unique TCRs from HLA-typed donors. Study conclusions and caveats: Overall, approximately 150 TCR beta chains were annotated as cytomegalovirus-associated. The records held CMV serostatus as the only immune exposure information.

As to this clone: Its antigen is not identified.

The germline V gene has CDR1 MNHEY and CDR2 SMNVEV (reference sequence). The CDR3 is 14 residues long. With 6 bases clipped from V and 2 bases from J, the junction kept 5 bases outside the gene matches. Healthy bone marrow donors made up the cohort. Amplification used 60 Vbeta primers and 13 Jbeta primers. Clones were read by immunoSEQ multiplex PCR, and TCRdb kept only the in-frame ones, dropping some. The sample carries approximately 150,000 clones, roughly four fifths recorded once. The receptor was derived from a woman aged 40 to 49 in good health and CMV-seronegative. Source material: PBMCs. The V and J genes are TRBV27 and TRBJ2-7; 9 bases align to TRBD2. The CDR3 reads CASRTSGNPYEQYF. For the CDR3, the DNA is TGTGCCAGCAGGACTAGCGGAAATCCCTACGAGCAGTACTTC.